What follows describes a single T cell receptor beta chain. Libraries were prepared by immunoSEQ multiplex PCR; TCRdb keeps only in-frame clonotypes and omits some of them. The repertoire holds about 79,000 clones, roughly 89% seen once, with 4% to 5.5% in the top ten. This record belongs to a study of blood T cell repertoires in COVID-19. Study overall: Samples representing acute and convalescent COVID-19 were sourced from the United States, Italy and Spain.

CDR3 length: 18 amino acids. Germline CDR1 SGDLS, CDR2 YYNGEE. Between the trimmed V and J ends, which lost 3 bases and 4 bases, there was a span of 23 bases. Sequencing used peripheral blood. The clonotype was recovered from a middle-aged man with active COVID-19. The V call is TRBV9, the J call TRBJ2-1; no clear D. For the CDR3, the DNA is TGTGCCAGCAGCGGACAATCTCCAAACAGCCACAAATACAATGAGCAGTTCTTC. Amino acids: CASSGQSPNSHKYNEQFF. Combining the CDR3 with reference TRBV9 and TRBJ2-1 gives the whole variable domain DSGVTQTPKHLITATGQRVTLRCSPRSGDLSVYWYQQSLDQGLQFLIQYYNGEERAKGNILERFSAQQFPDLHSELNLSSLELGDSALYFCASSGQSPNSHKYNEQFFGPGTRLTVL.